The clone carrying this TCR beta chain has a handful of counts. Its antigen is undetermined. This entry comes from a study of T cells in Graves' hyperthyroidism and ophthalmopathy. Study-wide results and limits: For ophthalmopathy, model prediction preceded onset by a median roughly 5.9 months.

The germline CDR1 and CDR2 sequences are MNHEY and SVGAGI. The CDR3 sequence is 17 residues long. V shed 4 bases and J shed 2 bases, with 18 bases lying between them. Researchers defined stable Graves' hyperthyroidism as no ophthalmopathy progression within 18 months. With a duration under 2 months, the hyperthyroidism was newly diagnosed in patients aged 18 to 65. What was amplified from RNA transcripts were TCR beta CDR3 regions. Using the HTBI primer set, a first-round RT-PCR was run on the TCR CDR3. Each CDR3 protein gets one entry after TCRdb re-called the multiplex PCR reads with MiXCR. The sample lists around 350,000 distinct CDR3 sequences, about 18% occurring once.

The sample was blood. The TCR sequence derives from a woman between 18 and 29 years old with Graves' hyperthyroidism. J is TRBJ1-5 and V is TRBV6-5; tentative D call: TRBD1 (5 bases). CDR3 nucleotide sequence: TGTGCCAGCAGTTCCGCTAGCGAGGGGCCGGGCAATCAGCCCCAGCATTTT. This encodes CASSSASEGPGNQPQHF.